This T cell receptor (beta chain) was sequenced for a study of blood T cell repertoires in COVID-19. Study-level information: The origin of the acute and convalescent COVID-19 samples was the United States, Italy and Spain. T cells, B-cell-depleted T cells, or PBMCs supplied cDNA or gDNA.

Seattle enrolled patients during active infection and tracked them longitudinally. This clone is a singleton in its sample. Data came from immunoSEQ multiplex PCR; TCRdb stores just in-frame clones and leaves some out. Of approximately 88,000 clones listed, more than 65% are singletons. The CDR3 sequence is 15 residues long. Germline assignment: CDR1 SNHLY and CDR2 FYNNEI. V was clipped by 6 bases and J by 0 bases, with 11 bases between them. Sequenced material: peripheral blood. The chain links TRBV2 to TRBJ2-2; D is uncertain. This clonotype was obtained from a man between 65 and 85 years old with COVID-19, enrolled during active disease. This chain's CDR3 is CASSAEKTNTGELFF. Written as DNA, the CDR3 is TGTGCCAGCAGCGCGGAGAAAACGAACACCGGGGAGCTGTTTTTT.